Given below is one T cell receptor (beta chain) in context. Its antigen is as yet unknown. A much larger clone sits a single nucleotide away, making a read error possible. The conserved final phenylalanine or tryptophan is absent from the CDR3, which likely points to a read error. Germline values: CDR1 MNHEY, CDR2 SMNVEV (reference sequence). This CDR3 region has 14 residues. V was trimmed by 6 bases and J by 7 bases, leaving 19 bases between them. The record originates from a study of molecular identifiers for immune sequencing clone quantification. Study-level points and caveats: For effector cells, clones above 20 RNA copies held over 97% of molecules; for naive cells, under 1%.

Both previously described methods and listed TCR primers were employed to make bulk TCR libraries. MiXCR, run by TCRdb on the PCR reads, gives a single entry per CDR3 protein. The sample contains approximately 670,000 distinct CDR3 sequences, about 20% of which appear only once. Naive CD8 T cells were sorted as CD8+CD4-CCR7+CD45RA+. The sequence came from a human donor in good health. Some libraries in this study had Jurkat cell RNA spiked in. Specimen: naive CD8+ T cells from blood, with Jurkat cell RNA spiked in. Regarding subset: FACS-sorted CD8+CD4-CCR7+CD45RA+ naive T cells. The chain joins TRBV27 to TRBJ2-7; D tentatively reads TRBD1 or TRBD2 (6 bases each). CDR3 sequence reads: CASRITGRGREQYL. The CDR3 region has the DNA TGTGCCAGCAGAATAACAGGTCGGGGGCGAGAGCAGTACTTA.